These 15 T cell receptor beta chains originate from one sample sequenced in a study of memory CD4+ T cells and cytomegalovirus serostatus. Assay used: immunoSEQ multiplex PCR; TCRdb lists only in-frame clones, some missing. The sample shows 41,000 or so clones, roughly 83% of them seen only once. The sort gate was single viable CD3+CD4+CD8-CD45RO+ cells for memory CD4+ T cells. Sequencing was performed on memory CD4+ T cells from blood. The receptors come from an adult in good health and CMV-seronegative.

The chain combines TRBV30 with TRBJ1-5; tentatively, D is TRBD1 (5 bases). The CDR3 runs to 14 residues. Trimming removed 1 base from V and 6 bases from J, with 13 bases in between. CDR1 is GTSNPN, CDR2 SVGIG, per germline (reference sequence). The CDR3 protein is CAWSEQTGRQPQHF. CDR3 coding DNA: TGTGCCTGGAGTGAGCAGACGGGGCGTCAGCCCCAGCATTTT.

The CDR3 DNA sequence: TGCGCCAGCAGCTTAGGACAGGGGTACGAGACCCAGTACTTC. It translates to CASSLGQGYETQYF. This chain uses TRBV5-1 with TRBJ2-5; 9 nucleotides match TRBD1. This CDR3 spans 14 amino acids. Germline V CDR1 and CDR2: SGHRS, YFSETQ. The J segment lost 5 bases and the V segment lost 2 bases, leaving 4 bases of the junction unmatched.

The J gene is TRBJ1-5, the V gene TRBV7-9; 11 bases fit TRBD1. With 5 bases clipped from V and 4 bases from J, the junction kept 10 bases outside the gene matches. The CDR3 is made up of 17 amino acids. The germline CDR1 and CDR2 sequences are SEHNR and FQNEAQ (reference sequence). Here the CDR3 DNA reads TGTGCCAGCAGCCGCGGACAGGGGGCGGAAAATAATCAGCCCCAGCATTTT. Residues: CASSRGQGAENNQPQHF.

The CDR3 loop reads CASSMTGGPYNEQFF. In DNA form, the CDR3 reads TGTGCCAGCAGCATGACGGGGGGCCCCTACAATGAGCAGTTCTTC. The chain has TRBV9 and TRBJ2-1; D may be TRBD2 (7 bases). CDR3 length equals 15 residues. With 4 bases removed from V and 2 bases from J, the gap between germline ends came to 13 bases. Germline assignment: CDR1 SGDLS and CDR2 YYNGEE.

The gene calls are TRBV7-8 and TRBJ1-6, with TRBD1 matching over 7 bases. This CDR3 spans 16 amino acids. The germline gives CDR1 SGHVS, CDR2 FQNEAQ. With V trimmed by 7 bases and J by 7 bases, 13 bases remained unmatched. CDR3 protein: CASTQARQGLNSPLHF. DNA for the CDR3: TGTGCCAGCACACAAGCGCGACAGGGACTGAATTCACCCCTCCACTTT. The complete variable domain, with remaining parts taken from reference TRBV7-8 and TRBJ1-6, reads GAGVSQSPRYKVAKRGQDVALRCDPISGHVSLFWYQQALGQGPEFLTYFQNEAQLDKSGLPSDRFFAERPEGSVSTLKIQRTQQEDSAVYLCASTQARQGLNSPLHFGNGTRLTVT.

This chain joins TRBV5-1 and TRBJ2-1, with 7 bases identical to TRBD2. V trimming: 0 bases; J trimming: 7 bases; junction bases outside the gene matches: 1. The CDR3 is 13 residues long. From germline, CDR1 is SGHRS and CDR2 YFSETQ. The CDR3 DNA follows: TGCGCCAGCAGCTTGGAGGGAGGGAATGAGCAGTTCTTC. This sequence encodes CASSLEGGNEQFF.

This clone showed up just a few times. The V call is TRBV6-5, the J call TRBJ2-2, with D possibly TRBD1 on 5 matching bases. Germline CDR1 MNHEY, CDR2 SVGAGI. The V gene lost 4 bases and the J gene lost 2 bases, with 14 bases spanning the gap. This CDR3 is 16 amino acids long. In DNA, the CDR3 is TGTGCCAGCAGTTCGCCAAGAAGGGGAAACACCGGGGAGCTGTTTTTT. Translation: CASSSPRRGNTGELFF.

This chain uses TRBV6-5 with TRBJ1-2; tentative D call: TRBD1 (5 bases). The ends were cut back, 6 bases at V and 3 bases at J, with 17 bases in the middle. Per the germline V gene, CDR1 is MNHEY and CDR2 is SVGAGI. This CDR3 is 15 amino acids long. The CDR3 spells CASRPPGQGYYGYTF. In DNA, the CDR3 is TGTGCCAGCAGACCACCCGGGCAGGGCTACTATGGCTACACCTTC.

This clone has only a few counts. The CDR3 loop is CAWSVHGTGIQHF. The DNA for the CDR3 is TGTGCCTGGAGTGTACACGGGACAGGAATCCAGCATTTT. V gene TRBV30 combines with J gene TRBJ1-5; TRBD1 aligns across 8 bases. V gave up 0 bases and J gave up 12 bases; unmatched junction bases: 7. CDR3 size: 13 residues. The V gene's germline CDR1 is GTSNPN and CDR2 SVGIG (reference sequence). The full variable domain, completed using reference TRBV30 and TRBJ1-5, is SQTIHQWPATLVQPVGSPLSLECTVEGTSNPNLYWYRQAAGRGLQLLFYSVGIGQISSEVPQNLSASRPQDRQFILSSKKLLLSDSGFYLCAWSVHGTGIQHFGDGTRLSIL.

The genes are TRBV5-1 and TRBJ2-5; 9 bases match TRBD1. In germline, CDR1 is SGHRS, CDR2 YFSETQ. The CDR3 is 15 amino acids. The ends lost 1 base at V and 4 bases at J; junction bases unmatched: 5. Here the CDR3 reads CASSLSGQGTETQYF. Here the CDR3 DNA reads TGCGCCAGCAGCTTGAGCGGACAGGGGACAGAGACCCAGTACTTC.

The chain recombines TRBV5-1 with TRBJ2-5; D is perhaps TRBD1 (6 bases). With 4 bases removed from V and 1 base from J, the gap between germline ends came to 17 bases. Germline CDR1 and CDR2: SGHRS and YFSETQ. The CDR3 runs to 16 residues. The CDR3 sequence is CASSAPGHSLQETQYF. In DNA form, the CDR3 reads TGCGCCAGCAGCGCACCGGGACACTCCCTCCAAGAGACCCAGTACTTC.

This chain links TRBV6-1 with TRBJ2-7; D perhaps matches TRBD2 (6 bases). V lost 1 base, J lost 4 bases, and 14 bases lay in between. The CDR3 is 15 residues long. Germline V gene data show CDR1 as MNHNS and CDR2 as SASEGT. CDR3 region: CASSEGGGKWYEQYF. DNA for the CDR3: TGTGCCAGCAGTGAAGGTGGAGGGAAATGGTACGAGCAGTACTTC.

This chain connects TRBV13 to TRBJ2-1; D could derive from TRBD1 or TRBD2 (6 bases each). The germline CDR1 and CDR2 sequences are PRHDT and FYEKMQ (reference sequence). This CDR3 comprises 13 residues. Trimming took 5 bases from V and 6 from J, leaving 11 bases between them. The CDR3 protein is CASSIRGANEQFF. For the CDR3, the DNA is TGTGCCAGCAGCATAAGGGGGGCCAATGAGCAGTTCTTC.

The chain combines TRBV6-4 with TRBJ1-4, with D uncertain. The germline gives CDR1 MRHNA, CDR2 SNTAGT. The length of the CDR3 is 15 residues. Trimming took off 2 bases at V and 1 base at J, with 8 bases between the two ends. CDR3 residues: CASSDARGTNEKLFF. DNA of the CDR3: TGTGCCAGCAGTGACGCCCGGGGAACTAATGAAAAACTGTTTTTT.

The rearrangement uses TRBV5-1 and TRBJ1-6, with TRBD1 matching over 8 bases. V lost 0 bases, J lost 3 bases, and 11 bases stayed unmatched. CDR3 length: 19 residues. The germline V gene encodes CDR1 SGHRS and CDR2 YFSETQ. CDR3 DNA sequence: TGCGCCAGCAGCTTGGGGGGGACAGGTCCCACAAGCTATAATTCACCCCTCCACTTT. Its translation is CASSLGGTGPTSYNSPLHF.